This record covers a single T cell receptor beta chain. Its antigen is currently unknown. Before the COVID-19 pandemic, during about 2010-2018, CD4+ T cells were taken from unexposed donors. CD4+ T cells were isolated from the cells after roughly 11 days of culture. Cells permitting, SARS-CoV-2 S/N and four cold-coronavirus spikes were tested on unexposed-donor CD4+ T cells. The data are from a study of CD4 T cells in relation to SARS-CoV-2 and coronaviruses. Study details: PBMCs were cultured with antigen for roughly 11 days before TCR beta sequencing.

Data came from immunoSEQ multiplex PCR; TCRdb stores just in-frame clones and leaves some out. The sample has about 21,000 clones; about 80% are singletons. Regarding the study as a whole: Each donor contributed either pre-pandemic or post-infection samples, not both.

The V and J ends lost 2 bases and 2 bases respectively, with 14 bases between them. CDR1 and CDR2 (germline): MGHDK, SYGVNS. The CDR3 length is 16 residues. Sequencing was done on a sample of CD4+ T cells from PBMCs, cultured in vitro. This chain connects TRBV25-1 to TRBJ2-3; D is possibly TRBD2 (6 bases). The origin of this receptor is a human donor in good health. CDR3 sequence reads: CASSELSGGNTDTQYF. The DNA of the CDR3 is TGTGCCAGCAGTGAACTGTCCGGGGGAAACACAGATACGCAGTATTTT.